Detailed here is one TCR beta chain. Germline CDR1 PRHDT, CDR2 FYEKMQ (reference sequence). This CDR3 spans 15 amino acids. Trimming at V came to 2 bases and at J to 2 bases, leaving 1 base not matched to a gene. This record comes from a study of control samples from healthy donors and cancer patients. Profiling relied on immunoSEQ multiplex PCR, and the TCRdb table lists in-frame clones only, not all of them. The sample holds about 51,000 clones, about four fifths seen once. Sequenced: blood. The clonotype comes from an older man in good health. This rearrangement joins TRBV13 to TRBJ2-7; 12 nucleotides line up with TRBD2. Here the CDR3 reads CASSLRLAGAYEQYF. Written as DNA, the CDR3 is TGTGCCAGCAGCTTACGACTAGCGGGGGCCTACGAGCAGTACTTC.